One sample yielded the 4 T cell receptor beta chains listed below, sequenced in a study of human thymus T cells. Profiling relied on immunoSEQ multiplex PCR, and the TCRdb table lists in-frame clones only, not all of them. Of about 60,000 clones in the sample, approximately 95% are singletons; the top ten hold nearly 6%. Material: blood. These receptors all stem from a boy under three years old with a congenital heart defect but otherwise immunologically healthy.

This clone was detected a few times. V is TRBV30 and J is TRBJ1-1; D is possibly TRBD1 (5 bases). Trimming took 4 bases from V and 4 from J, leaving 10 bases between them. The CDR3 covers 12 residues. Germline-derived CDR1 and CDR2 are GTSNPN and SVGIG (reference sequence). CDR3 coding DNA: TGTGCCTGGAACAGTGGGGGCACTGAAGCTTTCTTT. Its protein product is CAWNSGGTEAFF.

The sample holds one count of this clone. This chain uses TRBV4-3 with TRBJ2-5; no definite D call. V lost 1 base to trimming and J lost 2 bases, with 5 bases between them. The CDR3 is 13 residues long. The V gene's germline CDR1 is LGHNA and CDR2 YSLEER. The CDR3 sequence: CASSQGWQETQYF. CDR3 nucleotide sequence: TGCGCCAGCAGCCAAGGATGGCAAGAGACCCAGTACTTC.

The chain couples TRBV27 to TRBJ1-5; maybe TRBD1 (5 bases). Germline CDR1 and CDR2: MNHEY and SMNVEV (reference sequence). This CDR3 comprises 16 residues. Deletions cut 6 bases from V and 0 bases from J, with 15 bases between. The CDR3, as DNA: TGTGCCAGCAGCGTATTTCCGACAGATAGCAATCAGCCCCAGCATTTT. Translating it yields CASSVFPTDSNQPQHF.

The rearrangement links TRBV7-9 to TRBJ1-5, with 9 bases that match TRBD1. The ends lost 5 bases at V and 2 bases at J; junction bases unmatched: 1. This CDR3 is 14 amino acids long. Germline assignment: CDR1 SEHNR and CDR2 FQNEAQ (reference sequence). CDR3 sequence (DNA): TGTGCCAGCAGCCGGACAGGGGGCAATCAGCCCCAGCATTTT. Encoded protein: CASSRTGGNQPQHF.